The 4 T cell receptor beta chains in this list originate from one sample, sequenced in a study of blood T cell repertoires in COVID-19. Only in-frame clones appear in the TCRdb table, and some are missing; sequencing was by immunoSEQ multiplex PCR. Of approximately 300,000 clones in the sample, 90% to 95% were seen once. Sequenced material: PBMCs or T cells enriched from blood (not recorded which). Receptors originate from a woman in her 30s who had been exposed to COVID-19.

The chain has TRBV7-6 and TRBJ1-4, with 9 nucleotides matching TRBD1. This CDR3 has 18 amino acids. Germline V lookup: CDR1 SGHVS, CDR2 FNYEAQ. V lost 1 base and J lost 7; bases outside the gene matches: 13. Here the CDR3 reads CASSLDPGDRGFGEKLFF. Written as DNA, the CDR3 is TGTGCCAGCAGCTTAGACCCGGGAGACAGGGGGTTTGGTGAAAAACTGTTTTTT.

The chain employs TRBV5-1 and TRBJ2-7; TRBD2 matches at 7 bases. The V gene's germline CDR1 is SGHRS and CDR2 YFSETQ. CDR3 size: 17 residues. V lost 0 bases to trimming and J lost 0 bases; unmatched junction nucleotides: 9. The CDR3 loop reads CASSLGVGGSSSYEQYF. The DNA of the CDR3 is TGCGCCAGCAGCTTGGGTGTCGGGGGGAGCAGCTCCTACGAGCAGTACTTC. Complete variable domain (other parts from reference TRBV5-1 and TRBJ2-7): KAGVTQTPRYLIKTRGQQVTLSCSPISGHRSVSWYQQTPGQGLQFLFEYFSETQRNKGNFPGRFSGRQFSNSRSEMNVSTLELGDSALYLCASSLGVGGSSSYEQYFGPGTRLTVT.

V usage is TRBV18 and J usage is TRBJ2-3, with 7 nucleotides matching TRBD2. V was clipped by 3 bases and J by 1 base; unmatched bases: 7. Germline V gene data show CDR1 as KGHSH and CDR2 as LQKENI. The CDR3 sequence is 16 residues long. CDR3 bases: TGTGCCAGCTCACCGCTTGGGGCGGGGGGCACAGATACGCAGTATTTT. This sequence encodes CASSPLGAGGTDTQYF. The whole variable domain, filled in from reference TRBV18 and TRBJ2-3, reads NAGVMQNPRHLVRRRGQEARLRCSPMKGHSHVYWYRQLPEEGLKFMVYLQKENIIDESGMPKERFSAEFPKEGPSILRIQQVVRGDSAAYFCASSPLGAGGTDTQYFGPGTRLTVL.

Written as DNA, the CDR3 is TGTGCCAGCAGGGTCAGGCCTAATCAGCCCCAGCATTTT. Translation: CASRVRPNQPQHF. This chain connects TRBV12-3 or TRBV12-4 to TRBJ1-5; no reliable D call. The CDR3 sequence is 13 residues long. Trimming removed 6 bases at V and 4 bases at J, with 10 bases between.